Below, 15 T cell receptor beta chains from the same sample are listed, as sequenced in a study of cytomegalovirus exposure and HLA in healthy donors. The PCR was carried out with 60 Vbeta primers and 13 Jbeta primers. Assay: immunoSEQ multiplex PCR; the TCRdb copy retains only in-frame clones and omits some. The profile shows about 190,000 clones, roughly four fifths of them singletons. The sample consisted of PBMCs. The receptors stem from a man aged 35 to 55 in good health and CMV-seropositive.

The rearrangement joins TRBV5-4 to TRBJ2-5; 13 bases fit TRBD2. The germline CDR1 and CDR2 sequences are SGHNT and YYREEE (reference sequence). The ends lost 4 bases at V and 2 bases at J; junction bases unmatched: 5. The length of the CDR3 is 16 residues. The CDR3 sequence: CASSGGTSGDQETQYF. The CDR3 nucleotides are TGTGCCAGCAGCGGGGGGACTAGCGGGGATCAAGAGACCCAGTACTTC.

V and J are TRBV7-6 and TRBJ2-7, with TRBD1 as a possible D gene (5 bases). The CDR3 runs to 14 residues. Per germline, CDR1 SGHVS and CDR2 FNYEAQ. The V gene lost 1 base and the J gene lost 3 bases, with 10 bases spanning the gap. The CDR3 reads CASSLGTTSYEQYF. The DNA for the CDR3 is TGTGCCAGCAGCTTAGGGACAACGAGCTACGAGCAGTACTTC. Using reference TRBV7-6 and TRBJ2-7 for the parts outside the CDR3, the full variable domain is GAGVSQSPRYKVTKRGQDVALRCDPISGHVSLYWYRQALGQGPEFLTYFNYEAQQDKSGLPNDRFSAERPEGSISTLTIQRTEQRDSAMYRCASSLGTTSYEQYFGPGTRLTVT.

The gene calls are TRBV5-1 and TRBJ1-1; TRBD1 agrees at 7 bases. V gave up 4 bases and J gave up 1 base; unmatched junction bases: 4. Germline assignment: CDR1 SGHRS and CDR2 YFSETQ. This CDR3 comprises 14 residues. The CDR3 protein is CASSIRQGNTEAFF. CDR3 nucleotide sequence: TGCGCCAGCAGCATAAGACAGGGGAACACTGAAGCTTTCTTT.

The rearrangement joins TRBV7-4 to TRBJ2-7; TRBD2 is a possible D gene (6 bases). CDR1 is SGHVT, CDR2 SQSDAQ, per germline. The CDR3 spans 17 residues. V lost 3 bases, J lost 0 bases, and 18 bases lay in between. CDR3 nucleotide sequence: TGTGCCAGCAGCTTTGGGCTAGCGCTTGGGAGCTCCTACGAGCAGTACTTC. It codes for CASSFGLALGSSYEQYF.

The CDR3 DNA reads as TGTGCCAGTAGACACCAGGGAGGTAACACCGGGGAGCTGTTTTTT. Translating it yields CASRHQGGNTGELFF. This chain uses TRBV19 with TRBJ2-2; possible D gene TRBD2, 6 bases. The CDR3 extends over 15 amino acids. Germline V lookup: CDR1 LNHDA, CDR2 SQIVND (reference sequence). V was pared by 6 bases and J by 2 bases, with 13 bases between.

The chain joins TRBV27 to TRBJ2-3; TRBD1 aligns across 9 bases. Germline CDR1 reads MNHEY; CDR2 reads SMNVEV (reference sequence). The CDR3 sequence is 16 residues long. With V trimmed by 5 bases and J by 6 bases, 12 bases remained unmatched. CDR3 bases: TGTGCCAGCAGTCCAACCGGGACAGGGTTTGCGGATACGCAGTATTTT. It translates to CASSPTGTGFADTQYF.

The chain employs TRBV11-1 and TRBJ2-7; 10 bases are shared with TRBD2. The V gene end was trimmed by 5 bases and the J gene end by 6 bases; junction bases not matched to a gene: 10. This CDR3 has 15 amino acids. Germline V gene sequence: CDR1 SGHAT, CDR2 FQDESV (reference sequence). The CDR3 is CASSQKREGVSEQYF. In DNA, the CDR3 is TGTGCCAGCAGCCAGAAGCGGGAGGGTGTTAGCGAGCAGTACTTC.

The CDR3 region is CASSVGTLDTQYF. As DNA, the CDR3 is TGTGCCAGCAGCGTAGGTACTCTAGATACGCAGTATTTT. This chain joins TRBV9 and TRBJ2-3; unclear D gene. CDR1 and CDR2 (germline): SGDLS, YYNGEE. Trimming removed 0 bases from V and 5 bases from J, with 7 bases in between. The CDR3 consists of 13 residues.

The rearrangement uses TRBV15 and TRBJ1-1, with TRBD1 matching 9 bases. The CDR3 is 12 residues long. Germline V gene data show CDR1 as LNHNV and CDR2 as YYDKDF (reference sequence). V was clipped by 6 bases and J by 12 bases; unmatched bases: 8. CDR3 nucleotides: TGTGCCACCAGGGAAACAGGGGGCTCTTCTTTCTTT. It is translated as CATRETGGSSFF.

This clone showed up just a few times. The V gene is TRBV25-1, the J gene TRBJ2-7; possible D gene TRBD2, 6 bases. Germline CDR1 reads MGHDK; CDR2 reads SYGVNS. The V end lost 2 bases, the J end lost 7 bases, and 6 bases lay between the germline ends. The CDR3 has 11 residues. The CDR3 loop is CASSEGGEQYF. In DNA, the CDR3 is TGTGCCAGCAGTGAAGGAGGGGAGCAGTACTTC.

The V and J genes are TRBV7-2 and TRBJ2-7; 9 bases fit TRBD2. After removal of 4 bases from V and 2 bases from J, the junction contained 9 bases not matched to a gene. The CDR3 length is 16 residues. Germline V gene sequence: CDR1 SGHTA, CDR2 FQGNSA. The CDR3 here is CASSSTFSGSPYEQYF. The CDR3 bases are TGTGCCAGCAGCTCCACGTTTAGCGGGAGCCCCTACGAGCAGTACTTC.

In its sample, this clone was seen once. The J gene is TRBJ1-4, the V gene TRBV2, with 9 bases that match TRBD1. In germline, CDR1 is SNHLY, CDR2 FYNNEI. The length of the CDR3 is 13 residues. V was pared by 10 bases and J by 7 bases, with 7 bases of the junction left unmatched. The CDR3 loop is CATRGQGGEKLFF. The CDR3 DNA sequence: TGTGCCACCAGGGGACAGGGTGGTGAAAAACTGTTTTTT.

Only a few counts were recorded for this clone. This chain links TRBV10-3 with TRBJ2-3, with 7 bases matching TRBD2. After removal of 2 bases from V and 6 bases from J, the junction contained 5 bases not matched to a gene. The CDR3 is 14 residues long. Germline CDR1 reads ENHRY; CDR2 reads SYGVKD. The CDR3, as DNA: TGTGCCATCAGTGAGGTCAGGGAGGGGGATACGCAGTATTTT. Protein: CAISEVREGDTQYF.

CDR3 bases: TGTGCCAGCAGCTCCAAAGCGACAGGCAGGGACACCGGGGAGCTGTTTTTT. Protein sequence: CASSSKATGRDTGELFF. The chain couples TRBV7-9 to TRBJ2-2; D may be TRBD1 (6 bases). This CDR3 spans 17 amino acids. CDR1 SEHNR and CDR2 FQNEAQ come from the germline V gene (reference sequence). Trimming took off 4 bases at V and 3 bases at J, with 18 bases between the two ends.

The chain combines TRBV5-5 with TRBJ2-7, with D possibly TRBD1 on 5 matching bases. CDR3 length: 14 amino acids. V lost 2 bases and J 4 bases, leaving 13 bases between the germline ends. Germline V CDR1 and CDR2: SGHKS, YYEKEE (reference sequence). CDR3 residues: CASSFPGSSYEQYF. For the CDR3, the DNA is TGTGCCAGCAGCTTCCCAGGGTCCTCGTACGAGCAGTACTTC.